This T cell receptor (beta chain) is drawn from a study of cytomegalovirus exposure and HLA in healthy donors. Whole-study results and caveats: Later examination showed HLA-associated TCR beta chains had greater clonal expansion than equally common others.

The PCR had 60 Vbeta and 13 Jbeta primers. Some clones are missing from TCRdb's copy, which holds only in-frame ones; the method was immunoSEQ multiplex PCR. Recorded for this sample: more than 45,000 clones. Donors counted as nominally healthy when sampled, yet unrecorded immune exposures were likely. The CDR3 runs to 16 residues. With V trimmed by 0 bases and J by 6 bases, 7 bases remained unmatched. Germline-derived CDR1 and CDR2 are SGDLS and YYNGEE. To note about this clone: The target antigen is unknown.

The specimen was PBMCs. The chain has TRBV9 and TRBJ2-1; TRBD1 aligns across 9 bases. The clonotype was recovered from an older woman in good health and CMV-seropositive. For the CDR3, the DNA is TGTGCCAGCAGCGTAGTCGGACAGGGGAATGGCAATGAGCAGTTCTTC. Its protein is CASSVVGQGNGNEQFF.